This passage covers 5 T cell receptor beta chains from one sample sequenced in a study of a mutant IDH1 vaccine in newly diagnosed glioma. The time point denotes: baseline, week 1 (first vaccination visit). Documented treatment: pre-vaccination baseline after standard-of-care therapy. The repertoire was sequenced with immunoSEQ multiplex PCR; TCRdb's copy has only in-frame clones and lacks some. Seen here are approximately 52,000 clones, over 60% observed once, and the top ten hold roughly 1.9%. The sequencing here drew on PBMCs, taken from a glioma patient treated with radiotherapy, temozolomide or both. These receptors all stem from a woman in her thirties or forties with glioma.

The chain has TRBV9 and TRBJ1-4, with 9 bases fitting TRBD1. After removal of 4 bases from V and 8 bases from J, the junction contained 12 bases not matched to a gene. Per germline, CDR1 SGDLS and CDR2 YYNGEE. The CDR3 extends over 16 amino acids. CDR3 bases: TGTGCCAGCAGCCCCTCTACTACAGGGGGCAACGAAAAACTGTTTTTT. Translated, it gives CASSPSTTGGNEKLFF.

The J gene is TRBJ2-7, the V gene TRBV5-6; 8 bases are shared with TRBD1. V lost 2 bases and J lost 2; bases outside the gene matches: 3. The CDR3 runs to 14 residues. CDR1 and CDR2 (germline): SGHDT, YYEEEE. The CDR3 is CASSFQGAPYEQYF. CDR3 nucleotides: TGTGCCAGCAGCTTTCAGGGGGCACCCTACGAGCAGTACTTC.

This chain links TRBV14 with TRBJ1-4; the D gene is possibly TRBD1 (5 bases). The V gene lost 4 bases and the J gene lost 2 bases, with 11 bases spanning the gap. This CDR3 has 15 residues. The V gene's germline CDR1 is SGHDN and CDR2 FVKESK. The CDR3 spells CASSRAGTTNEKLFF. CDR3 DNA: TGTGCCAGCAGCCGAGCAGGGACGACTAATGAAAAACTGTTTTTT.

For the CDR3, the DNA is TGCGCCAGCAGCCAAGGCAGCGGGGTCGGGCCCGGGGAGCTGTTTTTT. The encoded protein is CASSQGSGVGPGELFF. The chain has TRBV4-3 and TRBJ2-2; TRBD2 matches 7 bases. Germline assignment: CDR1 LGHNA and CDR2 YSLEER. The CDR3 covers 16 residues. Trimming at V came to 1 base and at J to 6 bases, leaving 8 bases not matched to a gene.

This clone has more than one count but fewer than ten. V gene TRBV6-7 combines with J gene TRBJ1-5; D remains ambiguous. TRBV6-7 is assigned to the ORF class and has an uncertain function. Trimming pared 7 bases from V and 5 bases from J, leaving 18 bases between. The CDR3 contains 15 residues. The CDR3: CASTITSRRDQPQHF. The CDR3 nucleotides read TGTGCCAGCACCATTACCTCTCGGAGGGATCAGCCCCAGCATTTT.